The 13 T cell receptor beta chains below come from one sample, sequenced in a study of neurological immune-mediated disorders. TCRdb recomputed calls from the 5' RACE reads with MiXCR, one row per CDR3 protein. The sample has under 80,000 distinct CDR3 sequences, about 9.7% seen once. Sequencing used PBMCs. These receptor sequences come from a man in his fifties in good health.

The table lists this clonotype with many counts. The chain joins TRBV5-1 to TRBJ2-5; tentatively, D is TRBD2 (5 bases). Trimming stripped 7 bases from V and 5 bases from J, with 18 bases between. This CDR3 has 14 amino acids. Germline loops: CDR1 SGHRS, CDR2 YFSETQ. The CDR3 nucleotides read TGCGCCAGCGGCCGGGATCGCATGGGGGAGACCCAGTACTTC. Encoded protein: CASGRDRMGETQYF.

This clonotype came up many times. The genes are TRBV6-5 and TRBJ2-1; 10 bases map to TRBD2. V trimming: 7 bases; J trimming: 1 base; junction bases outside the gene matches: 4. CDR3 length: 15 amino acids. Germline CDR1 and CDR2: MNHEY and SVGAGI. CDR3 residues: CASIRAGGSYNEQFF. The CDR3 DNA sequence: TGTGCCAGCATTAGAGCGGGGGGGTCCTACAATGAGCAGTTCTTC.

The sample holds many counts of this clonotype. The chain carries TRBV6-6 and TRBJ2-7; 7 bases map to TRBD1. CDR1 and CDR2 (germline): MNHNY, SVGAGI (reference sequence). With 4 bases clipped from V and 4 bases from J, the junction kept 13 bases outside the gene matches. This CDR3 contains 16 residues. CDR3 DNA sequence: TGTGCCAGCAGTTTACGTGACAGGGTGGGGGAGTACGAGCAGTACTTC. It codes for CASSLRDRVGEYEQYF.

This clonotype was counted at least ten times. The chain links TRBV5-1 to TRBJ2-7; 8 nucleotides line up with TRBD1. Germline CDR1 is SGHRS and CDR2 is YFSETQ. The ends lost 4 bases at V and 1 base at J; junction bases unmatched: 7. This CDR3 comprises 15 residues. This chain's CDR3 is CASSHRDRLSYEQYF. For the CDR3, the DNA is TGCGCCAGCAGCCACCGGGACAGGCTATCCTACGAGCAGTACTTC.

The chain uses TRBV9 and TRBJ1-1, with 9 bases that match TRBD1. V shed 3 bases and J 4 bases; nucleotides not matched to a gene: 4. This CDR3 comprises 14 residues. In germline, CDR1 is SGDLS, CDR2 YYNGEE. The CDR3 DNA sequence: TGTGCCAGCAGCGCGGGACAGGGTAGCACTGAAGCTTTCTTT. Translation: CASSAGQGSTEAFF.

This clonotype occurred many times. The rearrangement links TRBV19 to TRBJ1-1; D not certain. This CDR3 has 13 amino acids. V lost 3 bases, J lost 1 base, and 6 bases lay in between. Germline V gene data show CDR1 as LNHDA and CDR2 as SQIVND (reference sequence). The CDR3 nucleotides read TGTGCCAGTAGTATCACGGGGAACACTGAAGCTTTCTTT. Translation gives CASSITGNTEAFF.

This clonotype was recorded many times. This chain uses TRBV12-3 or TRBV12-4 with TRBJ1-5; possible D gene TRBD1, 5 bases. This CDR3 is built from 15 residues. The V end was cut by 3 bases, the J end by 6 bases, with 15 bases between. The CDR3 DNA sequence: TGTGCCAGCAGTTTGGGGGGAGTAAGTGCTCAGCCCCAGCATTTT. Residues: CASSLGGVSAQPQHF.

This clonotype appeared many times. This chain links TRBV7-2 with TRBJ1-2; D not certain. Germline CDR1 SGHTA, CDR2 FQGNSA. Trimming left V 7 bases short and J 8 bases short, with 20 bases between. The CDR3 covers 14 residues. CDR3 in DNA: TGTGCCAGCAACCTTTGGACGGCGGACGTCGGCTACACCTTC. It translates to CASNLWTADVGYTF. The whole variable domain, filled in from reference TRBV7-2 and TRBJ1-2, reads GAGVSQSPSNKVTEKGKDVELRCDPISGHTALYWYRQSLGQGLEFLIYFQGNSAPDKSGLPSDRFSAERTGGSVSTLTIQRTQQEDSAVYLCASNLWTADVGYTFGSGTRLTVV.

This clonotype showed up many times. V gene TRBV20-1 combines with J gene TRBJ1-4; D gene unclear. The CDR3 loop spans 15 amino acids. Germline V gives CDR1 DFQATT, CDR2 SNEGSKA (reference sequence). V was shortened by 0 bases and J by 8 bases, with 16 bases between the two germline ends. For the CDR3, the DNA is TGCAGTGCTAGAGATTGGTCGGAGGGTACGGAAAAACTGTTTTTT. Translating it yields CSARDWSEGTEKLFF.

In this sample, this clonotype turned up many times. This chain's CDR3 is CASSQRLAVTGELFF. The CDR3 DNA sequence: TGTGCCAGCAGCCAGAGACTAGCGGTCACCGGGGAGCTGTTTTTT. The rearrangement links TRBV3-1 to TRBJ2-2; 9 positions agree with TRBD2. The junction had 3 bases not matched to a gene; V was cut back by 3 bases and J by 4 bases. The CDR3 length is 15 residues. Germline CDR1 reads LGHDT; CDR2 reads YNNKEL (reference sequence).

This clonotype was found a few times. The CDR3 region is CSARPTSGRALDNEQFF. The CDR3 DNA follows: TGCAGTGCTAGGCCCACTAGCGGGAGGGCCCTCGACAATGAGCAGTTCTTC. The chain combines TRBV20-1 with TRBJ2-1; TRBD2 agrees at 13 bases. The CDR3 totals 17 residues. Germline V gene lookup returns CDR1 DFQATT and CDR2 SNEGSKA (reference sequence). Unmatched junction bases numbered 10, after V lost 3 bases and J lost 5 bases.

About this clonotype itself: One end of the junction is discordant with germline, which a read error may explain. The chain has TRBV7-2 and TRBJ2-3, with 13 positions matching TRBD2. Germline assignment: CDR1 SGHTA and CDR2 FQGNSA. This CDR3 contains 17 residues. The CDR3 nucleotides are TGTGCAAGCAGACACGGGACTAGCGGGGATTACACAGATACGCAGTATTTT. Translated: CASRHGTSGDYTDTQYF.

Ten or more counts support this clonotype. This chain joins TRBV4-1 and TRBJ1-5; D gene ambiguous. The CDR3 extends over 13 amino acids. The ends were cut back, 1 base at V and 4 bases at J, with 5 bases in the middle. The V gene's germline CDR1 is MGHRA and CDR2 YSYEKL. The CDR3 sequence: CASSQGLNQPQHF. CDR3 in DNA: TGCGCCAGCAGCCAAGGCTTAAATCAGCCCCAGCATTTT.